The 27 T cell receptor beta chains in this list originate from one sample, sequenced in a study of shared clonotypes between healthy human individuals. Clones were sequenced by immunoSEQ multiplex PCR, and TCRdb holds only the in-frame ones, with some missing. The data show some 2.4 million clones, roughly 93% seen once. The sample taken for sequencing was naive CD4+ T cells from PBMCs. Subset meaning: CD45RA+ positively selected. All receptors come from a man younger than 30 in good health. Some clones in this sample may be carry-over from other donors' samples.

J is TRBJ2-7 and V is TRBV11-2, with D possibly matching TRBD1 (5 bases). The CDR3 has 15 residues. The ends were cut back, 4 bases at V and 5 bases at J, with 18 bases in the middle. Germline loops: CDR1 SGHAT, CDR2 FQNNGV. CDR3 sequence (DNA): TGTGCCAGCAGCTGGACGTGGGGCTTAGGAAACGAGCAGTACTTC. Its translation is CASSWTWGLGNEQYF.

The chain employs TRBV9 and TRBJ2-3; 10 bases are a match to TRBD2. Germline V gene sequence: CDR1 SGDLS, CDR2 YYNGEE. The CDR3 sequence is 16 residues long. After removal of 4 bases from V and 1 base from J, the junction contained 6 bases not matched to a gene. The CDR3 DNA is TGTGCCAGCAGCTTCAGCGGGAGGGGGGGCACAGATACGCAGTATTTT. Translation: CASSFSGRGGTDTQYF.

CDR3 bases: TGCGCCAGCAGCTTACTAGCGGGAGCACCCTACAATGAGCAGTTCTTC. This gives the protein CASSLLAGAPYNEQFF. The chain uses TRBV5-1 and TRBJ2-1, with 11 bases aligning to TRBD2. CDR3 size: 16 residues. Germline CDR1 is SGHRS and CDR2 is YFSETQ. V dropped 2 bases and J dropped 2; count of bases not matched to a gene: 3.

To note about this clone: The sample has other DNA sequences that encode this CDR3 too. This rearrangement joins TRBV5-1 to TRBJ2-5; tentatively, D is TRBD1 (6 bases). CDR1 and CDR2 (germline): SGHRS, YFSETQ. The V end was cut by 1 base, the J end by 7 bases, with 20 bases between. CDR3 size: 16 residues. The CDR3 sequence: CASSLLGGGDVGTQYF. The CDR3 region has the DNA TGCGCCAGCAGCTTGTTGGGTGGGGGCGACGTTGGGACCCAGTACTTC.

The CDR3 is CASSLSQQGLGGYTF. CDR3 bases: TGTGCCAGCAGTTTATCCCAACAGGGCCTAGGTGGCTACACCTTC. This chain joins TRBV28 and TRBJ1-2; perhaps TRBD1 as D (6 bases). V lost 1 base, J lost 7 bases, and 16 bases lay in between. This CDR3 contains 15 residues. Germline CDR1 and CDR2: MDHEN and SYDVKM.

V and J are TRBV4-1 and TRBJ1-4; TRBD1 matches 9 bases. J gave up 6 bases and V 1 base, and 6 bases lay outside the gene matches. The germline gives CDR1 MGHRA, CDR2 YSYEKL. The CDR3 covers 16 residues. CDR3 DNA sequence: TGCGCCAGCAGCCAAGTTTGGGGACAGGGAGATGAAAAACTGTTTTTT. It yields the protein CASSQVWGQGDEKLFF.

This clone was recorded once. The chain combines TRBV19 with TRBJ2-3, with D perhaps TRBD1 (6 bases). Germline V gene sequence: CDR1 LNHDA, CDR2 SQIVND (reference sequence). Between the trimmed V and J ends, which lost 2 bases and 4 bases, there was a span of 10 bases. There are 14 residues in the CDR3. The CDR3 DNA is TGTGCCAGTAGTATAAACAGGGCCTCAGATACGCAGTATTTT. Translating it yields CASSINRASDTQYF.

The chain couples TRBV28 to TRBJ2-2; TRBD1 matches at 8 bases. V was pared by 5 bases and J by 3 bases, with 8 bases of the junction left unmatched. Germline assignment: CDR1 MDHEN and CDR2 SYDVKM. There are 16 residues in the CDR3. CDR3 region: CASSTLGTGHTGELFF. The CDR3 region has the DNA TGTGCCAGCAGTACACTAGGGACAGGCCACACCGGGGAGCTGTTTTTT.

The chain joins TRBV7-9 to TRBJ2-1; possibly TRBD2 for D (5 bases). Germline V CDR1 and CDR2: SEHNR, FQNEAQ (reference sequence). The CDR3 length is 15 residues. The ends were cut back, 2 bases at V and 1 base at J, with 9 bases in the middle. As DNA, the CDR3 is TGTGCCAGCAGCTTACGCGGGCTTTCCTACAATGAGCAGTTCTTC. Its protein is CASSLRGLSYNEQFF.

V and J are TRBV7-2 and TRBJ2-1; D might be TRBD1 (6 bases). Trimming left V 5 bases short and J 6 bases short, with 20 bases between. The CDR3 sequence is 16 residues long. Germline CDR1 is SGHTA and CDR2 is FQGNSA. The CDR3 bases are TGTGCCAGCAGCAAAACTGGACAGCAAGGGGGCAATGAGCAGTTCTTC. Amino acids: CASSKTGQQGGNEQFF.

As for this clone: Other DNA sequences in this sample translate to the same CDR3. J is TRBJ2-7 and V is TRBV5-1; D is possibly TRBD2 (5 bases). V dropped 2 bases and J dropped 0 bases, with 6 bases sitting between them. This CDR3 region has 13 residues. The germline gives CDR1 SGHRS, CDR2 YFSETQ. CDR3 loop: CASSFGSSYEQYF. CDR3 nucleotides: TGCGCCAGCAGCTTTGGGAGCTCCTACGAGCAGTACTTC.

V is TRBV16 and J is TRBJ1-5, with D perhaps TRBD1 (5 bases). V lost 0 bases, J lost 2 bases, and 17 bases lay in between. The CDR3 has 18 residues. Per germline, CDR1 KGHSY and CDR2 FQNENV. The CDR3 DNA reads TGTGCCAGCAGCCAATCGGTGGCAGGGAAGAGGGGCAATCAGCCCCAGCATTTT. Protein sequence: CASSQSVAGKRGNQPQHF.

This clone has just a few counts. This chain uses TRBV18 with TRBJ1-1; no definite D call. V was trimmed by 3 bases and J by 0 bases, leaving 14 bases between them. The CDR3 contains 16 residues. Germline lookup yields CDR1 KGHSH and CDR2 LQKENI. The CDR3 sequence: CASSPERIGLNTEAFF. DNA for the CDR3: TGTGCCAGCTCACCGGAGCGGATAGGGCTGAACACTGAAGCTTTCTTT.

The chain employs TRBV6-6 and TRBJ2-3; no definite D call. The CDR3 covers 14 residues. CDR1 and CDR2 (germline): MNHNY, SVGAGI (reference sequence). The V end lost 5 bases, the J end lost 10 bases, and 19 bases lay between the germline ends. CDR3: CASSIPDPTVAQYF. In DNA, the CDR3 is TGTGCCAGCAGTATTCCGGACCCCACGGTGGCGCAGTATTTT.

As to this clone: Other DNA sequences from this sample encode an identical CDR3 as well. The DNA for the CDR3 is TGTGCCAGCTCACCAACCGACAGCAACTATGGCTACACCTTC. As protein: CASSPTDSNYGYTF. The chain is built from TRBV18 and TRBJ1-2, with D maybe TRBD1 (5 bases). V was pared by 2 bases and J by 2 bases, with 9 bases between. The germline V gene encodes CDR1 KGHSH and CDR2 LQKENI. This CDR3 is built from 14 residues. The entire variable domain, with the rest obtained from reference TRBV18 and TRBJ1-2, is as follows: NAGVMQNPRHLVRRRGQEARLRCSPMKGHSHVYWYRQLPEEGLKFMVYLQKENIIDESGMPKERFSAEFPKEGPSILRIQQVVRGDSAAYFCASSPTDSNYGYTFGSGTRLTVV.

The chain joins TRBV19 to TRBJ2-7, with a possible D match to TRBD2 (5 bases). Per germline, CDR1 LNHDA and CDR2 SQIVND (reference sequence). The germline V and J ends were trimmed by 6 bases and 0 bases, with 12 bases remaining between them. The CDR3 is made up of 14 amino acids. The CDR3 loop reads CASRWRANSYEQYF. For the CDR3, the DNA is TGTGCCAGTAGGTGGCGGGCGAACTCCTACGAGCAGTACTTC.

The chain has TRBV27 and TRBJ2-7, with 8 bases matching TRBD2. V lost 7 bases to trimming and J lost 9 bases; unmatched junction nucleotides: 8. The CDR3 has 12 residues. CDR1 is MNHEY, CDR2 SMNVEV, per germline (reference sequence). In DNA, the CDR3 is TGTGCCAGCACCCCGGGGGGGCACGGGCAGTACTTC. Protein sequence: CASTPGGHGQYF.

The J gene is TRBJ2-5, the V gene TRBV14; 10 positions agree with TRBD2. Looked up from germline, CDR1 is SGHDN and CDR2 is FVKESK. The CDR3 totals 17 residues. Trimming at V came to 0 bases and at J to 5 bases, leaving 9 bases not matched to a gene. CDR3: CASSQDRVLAGAETQYF. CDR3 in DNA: TGTGCCAGCAGCCAAGATCGCGTGCTAGCGGGAGCGGAGACCCAGTACTTC.

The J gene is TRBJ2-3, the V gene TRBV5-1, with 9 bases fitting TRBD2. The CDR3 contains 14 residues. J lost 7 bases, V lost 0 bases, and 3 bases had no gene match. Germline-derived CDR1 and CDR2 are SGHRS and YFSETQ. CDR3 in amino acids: CASSLGTSEYTQYF. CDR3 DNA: TGCGCCAGCAGCTTGGGGACTAGCGAGTATACGCAGTATTTT.

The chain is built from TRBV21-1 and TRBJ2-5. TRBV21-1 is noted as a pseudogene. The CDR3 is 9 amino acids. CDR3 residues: CASSRTQYF. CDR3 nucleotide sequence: TGTGCCAGCAGCAGGACCCAGTACTTC.

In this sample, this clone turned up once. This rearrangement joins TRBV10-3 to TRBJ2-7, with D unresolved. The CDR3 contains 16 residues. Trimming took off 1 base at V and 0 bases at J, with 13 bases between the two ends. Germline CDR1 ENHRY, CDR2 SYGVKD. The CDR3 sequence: CAISELGDPSSYEQYF. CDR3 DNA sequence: TGTGCCATCAGTGAGTTAGGCGACCCGAGCTCCTACGAGCAGTACTTC.

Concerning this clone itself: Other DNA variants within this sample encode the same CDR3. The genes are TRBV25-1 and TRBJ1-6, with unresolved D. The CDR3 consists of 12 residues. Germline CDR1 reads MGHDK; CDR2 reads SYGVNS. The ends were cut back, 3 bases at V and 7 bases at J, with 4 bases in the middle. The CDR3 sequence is CASSEPNSPLHF. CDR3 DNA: TGTGCCAGCAGTGAGCCGAATTCACCCCTCCACTTT.

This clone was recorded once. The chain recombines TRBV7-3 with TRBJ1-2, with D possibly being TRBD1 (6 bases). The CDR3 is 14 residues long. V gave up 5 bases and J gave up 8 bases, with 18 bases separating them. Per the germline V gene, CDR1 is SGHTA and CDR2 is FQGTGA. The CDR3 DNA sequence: TGTGCCAGCAGCATCGGACAGCCTGGACAGGGCTACACCTTC. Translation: CASSIGQPGQGYTF.

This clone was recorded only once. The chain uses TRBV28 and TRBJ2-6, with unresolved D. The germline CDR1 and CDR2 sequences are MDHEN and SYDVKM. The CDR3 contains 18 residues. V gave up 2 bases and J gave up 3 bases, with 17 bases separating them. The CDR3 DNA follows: TGTGCCAGCAGTTTAATATTTGGGTTAGTTCTTGGGGCCAACGTCCTGACTTTC. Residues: CASSLIFGLVLGANVLTF.

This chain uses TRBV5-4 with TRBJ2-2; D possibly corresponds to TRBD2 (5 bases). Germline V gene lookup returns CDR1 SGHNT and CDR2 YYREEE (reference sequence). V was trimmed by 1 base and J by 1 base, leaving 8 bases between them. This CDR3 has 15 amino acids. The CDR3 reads CASSLLSGNTGELFF. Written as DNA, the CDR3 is TGTGCCAGCAGCTTGTTGAGCGGGAACACCGGGGAGCTGTTTTTT. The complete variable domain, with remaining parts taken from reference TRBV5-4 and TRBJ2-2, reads ETGVTQSPTHLIKTRGQQVTLRCSSQSGHNTVSWYQQALGQGPQFIFQYYREEENGRGNFPPRFSGLQFPNYSSELNVNALELDDSALYLCASSLLSGNTGELFFGEGSRLTVL.

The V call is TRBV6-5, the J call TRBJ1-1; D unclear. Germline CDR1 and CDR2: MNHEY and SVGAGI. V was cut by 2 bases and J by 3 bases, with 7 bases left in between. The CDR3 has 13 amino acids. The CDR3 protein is CASSYAQYTEAFF. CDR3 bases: TGTGCCAGCAGTTACGCACAATACACTGAAGCTTTCTTT.

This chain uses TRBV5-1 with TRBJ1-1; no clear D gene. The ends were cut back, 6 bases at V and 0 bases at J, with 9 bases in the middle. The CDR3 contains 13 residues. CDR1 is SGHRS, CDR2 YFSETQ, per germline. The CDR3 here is CASNDGMNTEAFF. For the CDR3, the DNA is TGCGCCAGCAACGACGGAATGAACACTGAAGCTTTCTTT.